A single sample gave rise to the 18 T cell receptor beta chains below, sequenced in a study of blood T cell repertoires in COVID-19. Libraries were prepared by immunoSEQ multiplex PCR; TCRdb keeps only in-frame clonotypes and omits some of them. The sample comprises some 150,000 clones, approximately 87% of which are singletons, and 2% to 2.5% rests with the top ten. Sequencing input: peripheral blood. Every receptor here comes from a man aged 45-65 years with active COVID-19.

The V call is TRBV6-2 or TRBV6-3, the J call TRBJ1-1; 7 positions agree with TRBD1. Trimming cost V 5 bases and J 8 bases; bases outside gene matches: 20. The CDR3 consists of 17 residues. CDR1 is MNHEY and CDR2 is SVGEGT in the germline V gene. The CDR3 loop reads CASSPWDRSLQSVEAFF. The CDR3 coding sequence is TGTGCCAGCAGTCCCTGGGACAGAAGCCTTCAATCCGTGGAAGCTTTCTTT.

The chain links TRBV11-3 to TRBJ1-5; 7 bases map to TRBD1. V lost 5 bases and J lost 0; bases outside the gene matches: 16. The germline V gene has CDR1 SGHNT and CDR2 YENEEA. The CDR3 spans 19 residues. The CDR3 DNA is TGTGCCAGCAGCACCCGTTCCGGGACAGAAGACAATAGCAATCAGCCCCAGCATTTT. This encodes CASSTRSGTEDNSNQPQHF.

This chain joins TRBV19 and TRBJ1-5; 8 positions match TRBD1. J gave up 0 bases and V 4 bases, and 5 bases lay outside the gene matches. Germline V gene sequence: CDR1 LNHDA, CDR2 SQIVND (reference sequence). The CDR3 runs 16 residues. In DNA, the CDR3 is TGTGCCAGTAGTAACCTGGACAGGGTTAGCAATCAGCCCCAGCATTTT. It specifies CASSNLDRVSNQPQHF.

This chain uses TRBV7-9 with TRBJ1-4; 7 nucleotides match TRBD1. Trimming cost V 5 bases and J 3 bases; bases outside gene matches: 6. CDR3 size: 15 residues. CDR1 is SEHNR, CDR2 FQNEAQ, per germline (reference sequence). DNA for the CDR3: TGTGCCAGCAGCCGGAGGGGGCTAGCTAATGAAAAACTGTTTTTT. This encodes CASSRRGLANEKLFF.

The chain carries TRBV5-8 and TRBJ2-3, with 9 bases lining up with TRBD1. This CDR3 contains 17 residues. Germline V gene lookup returns CDR1 SGHTS and CDR2 YDEGEE. V shed 0 bases and J 6 bases; nucleotides not matched to a gene: 11. The CDR3 sequence is CASSLGVFGQGRDTQYF. Written as DNA, the CDR3 is TGTGCCAGCAGCTTGGGAGTGTTTGGACAGGGGAGGGATACGCAGTATTTT. The complete variable domain, with remaining parts taken from reference TRBV5-8 and TRBJ2-3, reads EAGVTQSPTHLIKTRGQQATLRCSPISGHTSVYWYQQALGLGLQFLLWYDEGEERNRGNFPPRFSGRQFPNYSSELNVNALELEDSALYLCASSLGVFGQGRDTQYFGPGTRLTVL.

The chain recombines TRBV18 with TRBJ2-3; 8 nucleotides align to TRBD2. Trimming at V came to 4 bases and at J to 6 bases, leaving 15 bases not matched to a gene. This CDR3 spans 17 amino acids. CDR1 is KGHSH, CDR2 LQKENI, per germline. The CDR3 DNA sequence: TGTGCCAGCTCACTGACTATTAGCGGGGTACAGACGGATACGCAGTATTTT. Translation gives CASSLTISGVQTDTQYF.

The chain recombines TRBV6-2 or TRBV6-3 with TRBJ1-1; D gene ambiguous. Germline CDR1 reads MNHEY; CDR2 reads SVGEGT. V gave up 2 bases and J gave up 5 bases, with 9 bases separating them. The CDR3 extends over 13 amino acids. DNA of the CDR3: TGTGCCAGCAGTTACCCCCTAGGAACTGAAGCTTTCTTT. This sequence encodes CASSYPLGTEAFF.

The J gene is TRBJ2-7, the V gene TRBV5-4; D might be TRBD2 (5 bases). Trimming cost V 4 bases and J 2 bases, with 13 bases left between them. Germline-derived CDR1 and CDR2 are SGHNT and YYREEE (reference sequence). The CDR3 sequence is 14 residues long. The CDR3 protein is CASSPTAGTYEQYF. The CDR3 nucleotides are TGTGCCAGCAGCCCCACGGCGGGTACCTACGAGCAGTACTTC.

The chain carries TRBV9 and TRBJ2-4, with 9 bases lining up with TRBD1. CDR1 is SGDLS and CDR2 is YYNGEE in the germline V gene. Unmatched junction bases numbered 5, after V lost 4 bases and J lost 9 bases. The CDR3 spans 13 residues. CDR3 sequence (DNA): TGTGCCAGCAGCACGCAGACAGGGGGCATTCAGTACTTC. Amino acid sequence: CASSTQTGGIQYF.

This chain joins TRBV9 and TRBJ1-2, with D possibly TRBD1 on 5 matching bases. The CDR3 spans 12 residues. The germline V gene has CDR1 SGDLS and CDR2 YYNGEE. V lost 6 bases, J lost 8 bases, and 14 bases lay in between. The CDR3 loop reads CASNRGMGGYTF. In DNA, the CDR3 is TGTGCCAGCAACCGGGGGATGGGGGGCTACACCTTC.

The chain uses TRBV18 and TRBJ1-2; the D gene is possibly TRBD1 (5 bases). Between the trimmed V and J ends, which lost 2 bases and 4 bases, there was a span of 11 bases. The CDR3 loop spans 14 amino acids. Germline loops: CDR1 KGHSH, CDR2 LQKENI. CDR3 protein: CASSPSREGYGYTF. CDR3 coding DNA: TGTGCCAGCTCACCAAGCAGGGAGGGCTATGGCTACACCTTC.

A remark on this clone: At one of its ends the junction is not consistent with the germline gene, which may arise from a read error. The chain has TRBV2 and TRBJ1-1; 7 bases are shared with TRBD1. CDR1 SNHLY and CDR2 FYNNEI come from the germline V gene. CDR3 length equals 12 residues. CDR3 nucleotides: TGTGCCAGCAGGGAAGAGGACAGGCAAGCTTTCTTT. Translation: CASREEDRQAFF.

This chain links TRBV4-1 with TRBJ1-2; D is unclear. This CDR3 contains 16 residues. Trimming pared 1 base from V and 0 bases from J, leaving 12 bases between. Germline values: CDR1 MGHRA, CDR2 YSYEKL. CDR3 amino acids: CASSQVSSLANYGYTF. In DNA form, the CDR3 reads TGCGCCAGCAGCCAAGTCTCGAGTTTAGCTAACTATGGCTACACCTTC.

The gene calls are TRBV7-9 and TRBJ2-7; 9 bases fit TRBD2. CDR1 and CDR2 from the germline V gene are SEHNR and FQNEAQ (reference sequence). CDR3 length: 17 residues. J lost 4 bases, V lost 0 bases, and 10 bases had no gene match. The CDR3 nucleotides read TGTGCCAGCAGCTTAGCGATCGCGGGGGGGCACCTTTACGAGCAGTACTTC. It specifies CASSLAIAGGHLYEQYF.

The rearrangement links TRBV6-6 to TRBJ2-7, with TRBD1 identical over 12 bases. The CDR3 runs 15 residues. The germline V gene encodes CDR1 MNHNY and CDR2 SVGAGI (reference sequence). J was trimmed by 5 bases and V by 4 bases; bases with no gene match: 6. The CDR3 sequence is CASSLSGTGGDEQYF. The CDR3 nucleotides are TGTGCCAGCAGTTTGTCCGGGACAGGGGGCGACGAGCAGTACTTC.

This chain uses TRBV7-6 with TRBJ2-7; D not certain. Trimming stripped 5 bases from V and 9 bases from J, with 14 bases between. The CDR3 loop spans 12 amino acids. CDR1 is SGHVS and CDR2 is FNYEAQ in the germline V gene. The CDR3 loop is CASSPSMGSQYF. The CDR3 region has the DNA TGTGCCAGCAGCCCCAGCATGGGCTCGCAGTACTTC.

The chain uses TRBV6-5 and TRBJ1-6; TRBD1 might be the D (5 bases). The CDR3 length is 14 residues. The germline V gene encodes CDR1 MNHEY and CDR2 SVGAGI. V shed 8 bases and J shed 7 bases, with 15 bases lying between them. In DNA form, the CDR3 reads TGTGCCAGCTTGATAGACCCAGGGAATTCACCCCTCCACTTT. Protein sequence: CASLIDPGNSPLHF.

This chain links TRBV20-1 with TRBJ1-2; D ambiguous. CDR1 and CDR2 from the germline V gene are DFQATT and SNEGSKA (reference sequence). Trimming left V 6 bases short and J 6 bases short, with 8 bases between. The CDR3 spans 10 residues. CDR3 nucleotide sequence: TGCAGTGCCGCCGAGAATGGCTACACCTTC. It translates to CSAAENGYTF.